This T cell receptor (beta chain) was profiled in a study of CD8+ T cells in alopecia areata. Study-wide context: Tofacitinib therapy took 6 to 18 months; 6 months off drug came after.

Treatment described: oral pan-JAK inhibitor, 5-10 mg twice daily. Collected material from alopecia areata patients comprised lesional scalp punch biopsies and peripheral blood. This clone occurred a few times. The antigen remains unidentified. V shed 2 bases and J shed 0 bases, with 9 bases lying between them. The germline V gene has CDR1 SGHDT and CDR2 YYEEEE. This CDR3 contains 16 residues. RNA extraction and reverse transcription yielded cDNA as sequencing template. Clones were read by immunoSEQ multiplex PCR, and TCRdb kept only the in-frame ones, dropping some. The profile shows over 250,000 clones, 60% of them singletons. The study's findings and limits: With just one nonresponder, it is still uncertain whether baseline CD8+ expansion relates to response. Clonality exceeded that of normal scalp in lesional scalp, most notably in alopecia totalis/universalis.

The material was CD4+ T cells sorted from blood, obtained at approximately week 51, from a patient treated with tofacitinib. This chain connects TRBV5-6 to TRBJ2-6, with D unclear. The receptor comes from a human donor with alopecia areata. The CDR3 DNA is TGTGCCAGCAGCTTCGTCTTTAACTCTGGGGCCAACGTCCTGACTTTC. Translated, it gives CASSFVFNSGANVLTF.